These T cell receptor beta chains were read from a single sample in a study of blood T cells in healthy people across ages. TCRdb re-analysed the 5' RACE reads in MiXCR, keeping a single row per CDR3 protein. Altogether over 950,000 distinct CDR3 sequences are present, roughly two fifths being singletons, with the ten largest covering around 12%. The sequencing input was blood. The receptor source for this set is a man younger than 30 in good health. Each CDR3 is given with its conserved first and last residue. D genes are given only for firm matches. Clone size is not always given. Where it is, it says once, few, many or a class for expanded clones.

cdr3_nt,cdr3_aa,v_call,j_call,clone_size,d_call
TGTGCCAGCAGCTTTGGGACTACGACTAATGAAAAACTGTTTTTT,CASSFGTTTNEKLFF,TRBV7-2,TRBJ1-4,few,.
TGCGCCAGCAGCTTGGTCATAACCCCTGGGGCCAACGTCCTGACTTTC,CASSLVITPGANVLTF,TRBV5-1,TRBJ2-6,.,.
TGTGCCAGCAGCTTAGTTCATATAGGACGGGCGAACACTGAAGCTTTCTTT,CASSLVHIGRANTEAFF,TRBV11-2,TRBJ1-1,.,.
TGTGCCAGCAGTTACTCCCTAGAATTCAATCAGCCCCAGCATTTT,CASSYSLEFNQPQHF,TRBV6-2/TRBV6-3,TRBJ1-5,.,.
TGTGCCAGCCACCGGGGGAATGAGCAGTTCTTC,CASHRGNEQFF,TRBV27,TRBJ2-1,few,.
TGCGCCAGCAGCTTGGCCCAGGATCCGGGACGCAACTACGAGCAGTACTTC,CASSLAQDPGRNYEQYF,TRBV5-1,TRBJ2-7,.,.
TGTGCCAGCAACCGGGACGGAGCTAATGAAAAACTGTTTTTT,CASNRDGANEKLFF,TRBV2,TRBJ1-4,few,.
TGTGCCAGCTCCCGAGGGAGCAGGGCTGGTTCACCCCTCCACTTT,CASSRGSRAGSPLHF,TRBV27,TRBJ1-6,few,.
TGTGCCAGCAGCTTTGGGGGCTCCCTAGGAGAGACCCAGTACTTC,CASSFGGSLGETQYF,TRBV12-3/TRBV12-4,TRBJ2-5,few,.
TGTGCCTCGAGGCCACAGGGTAGCACTGAAGCTTTCTTT,CASRPQGSTEAFF,TRBV27,TRBJ1-1,.,.
TGTGCCAGCAATAACAGGGGGCAACGGGCAGATACGCAGTATTTT,CASNNRGQRADTQYF,TRBV12-3/TRBV12-4,TRBJ2-3,.,TRBD1
TGTGCCAGCAGTGGCCAGGGCACAGATATGCAGTATTTT,CASSGQGTDMQYF,TRBV2,TRBJ2-3,.,.
TGTGCCAGCCGAGGACAGGGTTGGGTGCCCCAGCATTTT,CASRGQGWVPQHF,TRBV2,TRBJ1-5,.,TRBD1
TGCGCCAGCAGCCAGCCTGCTAGCGGGGGGATCAATGAGCGGTTCTTC,CASSQPASGGINERFF,TRBV4-1,TRBJ2-1,.,TRBD2
TGCGCCAGCAGCCAAACGACATGGACTGAAGCTTTCTTT,CASSQTTWTEAFF,TRBV4-3,TRBJ1-1,.,.
TGCGCCAGCAGCCACTCACGCCGGGACAGGGGCACCTACAATGAGCAGTTCTTC,CASSHSRRDRGTYNEQFF,TRBV4-3,TRBJ2-1,.,TRBD1
TGCGCCAGCAGCCCTGACTCCGGTGAAGCTTTCTTT,CASSPDSGEAFF,TRBV4-3,TRBJ1-1,.,.
TGCAGTGCCTCGGGACCCACCCGGGCGAATGAAAAACTGTTTTTT,CSASGPTRANEKLFF,TRBV20-1,TRBJ1-4,.,.
TGTGCCAGCAGTTACTCGCCGAAGAGGGACGGCACTGAAGCTTTCTTT,CASSYSPKRDGTEAFF,TRBV6-5,TRBJ1-1,.,.
TGTGCCAGCACCCTAAGCCCTAGCACAGATACGCAGTATTTT,CASTLSPSTDTQYF,TRBV7-2,TRBJ2-3,.,.
TGTGCCAGCGGATGGATGAATGAGCAGTTCTTC,CASGWMNEQFF,TRBV6-2/TRBV6-3,TRBJ2-1,.,.
TGTGCCAGCAGCTTCGGCAGCAACACCGGGGAGCTGTTTTTT,CASSFGSNTGELFF,TRBV6-5,TRBJ2-2,.,.